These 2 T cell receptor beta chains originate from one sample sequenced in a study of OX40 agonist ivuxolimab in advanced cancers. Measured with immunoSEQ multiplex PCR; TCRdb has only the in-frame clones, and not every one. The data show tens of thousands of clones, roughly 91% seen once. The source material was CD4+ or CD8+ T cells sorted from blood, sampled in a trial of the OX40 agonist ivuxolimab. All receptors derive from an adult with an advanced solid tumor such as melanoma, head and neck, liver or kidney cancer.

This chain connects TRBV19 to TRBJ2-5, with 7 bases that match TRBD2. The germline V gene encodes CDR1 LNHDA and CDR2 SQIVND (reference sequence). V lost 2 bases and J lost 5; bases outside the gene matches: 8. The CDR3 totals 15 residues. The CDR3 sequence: CASSITVGGFETQYF. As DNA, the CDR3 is TGTGCCAGTAGTATAACGGTGGGGGGGTTCGAGACCCAGTACTTC.

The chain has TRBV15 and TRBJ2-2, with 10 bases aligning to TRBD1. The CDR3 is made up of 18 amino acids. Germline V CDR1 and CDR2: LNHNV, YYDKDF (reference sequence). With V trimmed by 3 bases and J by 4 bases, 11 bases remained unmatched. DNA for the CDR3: TGTGCCACCAGCAGGAACAGACAGGGGGCAGGGGGCACCGGGGAGCTGTTTTTT. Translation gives CATSRNRQGAGGTGELFF. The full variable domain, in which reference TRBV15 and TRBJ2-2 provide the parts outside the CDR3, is DAMVIQNPRYQVTQFGKPVTLSCSQTLNHNVMYWYQQKSSQAPKLLFHYYDKDFNNEADTPDNFQSRRPNTSFCFLDIRSPGLGDTAMYLCATSRNRQGAGGTGELFFGEGSRLTVL.